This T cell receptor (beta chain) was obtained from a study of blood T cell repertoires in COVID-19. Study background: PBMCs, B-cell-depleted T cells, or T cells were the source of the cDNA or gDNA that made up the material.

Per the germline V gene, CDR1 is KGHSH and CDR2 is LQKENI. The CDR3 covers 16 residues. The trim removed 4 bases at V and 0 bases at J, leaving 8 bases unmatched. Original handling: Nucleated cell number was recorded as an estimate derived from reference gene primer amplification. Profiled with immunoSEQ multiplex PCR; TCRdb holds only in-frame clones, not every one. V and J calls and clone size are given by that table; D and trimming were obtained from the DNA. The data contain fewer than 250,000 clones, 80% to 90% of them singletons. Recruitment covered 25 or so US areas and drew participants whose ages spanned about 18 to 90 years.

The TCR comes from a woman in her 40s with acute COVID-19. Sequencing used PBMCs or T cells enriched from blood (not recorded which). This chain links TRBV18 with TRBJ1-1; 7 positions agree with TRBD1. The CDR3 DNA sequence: TGTGCCAGCTCACGACAGGGACGGACCATGAACACTGAAGCTTTCTTT. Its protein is CASSRQGRTMNTEAFF.